The clone carrying this T cell receptor (beta chain) was observed a single time. This specimen belongs to a study of T cell responses to AZD1222 COVID-19 vaccine. Between the trimmed V and J ends, which lost 3 bases and 4 bases, there was a span of 8 bases. Germline CDR1 LNHDA, CDR2 SQIVND (reference sequence). The CDR3 has 13 amino acids. Clones were sequenced by immunoSEQ multiplex PCR, and TCRdb holds only the in-frame ones, with some missing. The sample records some 140,000 clones, 92% being singletons. The sequenced sample was peripheral blood, obtained on day 0 of AZD1222 vaccination. The rearrangement links TRBV19 to TRBJ2-3; tentative D call: TRBD1 (5 bases). The receptor's source is an adult in good health. CDR3 in amino acids: CASSIKGADTQYF. Here the CDR3 DNA reads TGTGCCAGTAGTATCAAAGGGGCAGATACGCAGTATTTT.